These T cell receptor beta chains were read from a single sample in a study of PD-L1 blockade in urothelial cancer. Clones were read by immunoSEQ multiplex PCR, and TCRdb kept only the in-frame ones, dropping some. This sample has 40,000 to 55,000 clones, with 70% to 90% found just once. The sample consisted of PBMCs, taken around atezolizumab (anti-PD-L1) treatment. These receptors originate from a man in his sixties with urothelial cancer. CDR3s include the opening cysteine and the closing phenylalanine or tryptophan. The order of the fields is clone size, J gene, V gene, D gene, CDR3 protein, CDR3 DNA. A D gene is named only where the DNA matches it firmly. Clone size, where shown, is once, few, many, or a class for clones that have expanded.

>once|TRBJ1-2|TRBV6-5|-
CASSSGHPFNYGYTF
TGTGCCAGCAGTTCGGGACACCCCTTTAACTATGGCTACACCTTC
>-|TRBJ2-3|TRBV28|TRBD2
CASTGLAGNTDTQYF
TGTGCCAGCACCGGACTAGCGGGGAACACAGATACGCAGTATTTT
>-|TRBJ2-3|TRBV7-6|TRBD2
CASSLRLASSTDTQYF
TGTGCCAGCAGCCTTAGACTAGCATCTAGCACAGATACGCAGTATTTT
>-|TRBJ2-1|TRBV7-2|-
CASSLDGPRSGNEQFF
TGTGCCAGCAGCTTAGATGGCCCAAGGAGCGGAAATGAGCAGTTCTTC
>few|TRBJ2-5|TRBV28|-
CASSRGEETQYF
TGTGCCAGCAGCAGGGGGGAAGAGACCCAGTACTTC
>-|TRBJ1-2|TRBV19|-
CASSMGDSEGYGYTF
TGTGCCAGTAGTATGGGCGATTCCGAAGGCTATGGCTACACCTTC
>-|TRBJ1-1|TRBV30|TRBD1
CAWSPRPTGVAFF
TGTGCCTGGAGTCCTAGACCAACAGGGGTAGCTTTCTTT
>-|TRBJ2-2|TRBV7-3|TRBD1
CASSPQGTGELFF
TGTGCCAGCAGTCCACAGGGGACCGGGGAGCTGTTTTTT
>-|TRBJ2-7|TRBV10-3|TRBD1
CAISESGQTQYF
TGTGCCATCAGTGAGTCGGGACAGACGCAGTACTTC
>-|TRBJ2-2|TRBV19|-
CASSIGTVNTGELFF
TGTGCCAGTAGTATCGGGACTGTGAACACCGGGGAGCTGTTTTTT
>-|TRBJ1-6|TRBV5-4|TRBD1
CASSRGQGNSPLHF
TGTGCCAGCAGCCGAGGACAGGGGAATTCACCCCTCCACTTT
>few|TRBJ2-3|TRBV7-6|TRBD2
CASSLFTAGEDTQYF
TGTGCCAGCAGCTTATTTACAGCGGGGGAAGATACGCAGTATTTT
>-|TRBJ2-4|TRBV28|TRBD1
CASRPQGANIQYF
TGTGCCAGCAGACCTCAGGGGGCAAACATTCAGTACTTC
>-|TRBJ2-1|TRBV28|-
CASSSRQILGQFF
TGTGCCAGCAGTTCCCGACAAATCCTGGGGCAGTTCTTC
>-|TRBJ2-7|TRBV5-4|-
CASSLISIPYEQYF
TGTGCCAGCAGCTTGATTTCCATCCCCTACGAGCAGTACTTC
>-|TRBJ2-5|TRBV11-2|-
CASSPRPGTQYF
TGTGCCAGCAGCCCTCGCCCAGGGACCCAGTACTTC
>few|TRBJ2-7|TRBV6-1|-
CASTVAPLAYEQYF
TGTGCCAGCACTGTGGCCCCCCTAGCTTACGAGCAGTACTTC
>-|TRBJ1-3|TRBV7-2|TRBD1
CASSLGGRGQNTIYF
TGTGCCAGCAGCTTAGGCGGCAGGGGGCAGAACACCATATATTTT
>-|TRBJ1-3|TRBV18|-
CASSSSSYGNTIYF
TGTGCCAGCTCATCTTCGTCGTATGGAAACACCATATATTTT
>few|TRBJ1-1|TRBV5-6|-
CASSPESASEAFF
TGTGCCAGCAGCCCAGAAAGTGCCTCTGAAGCTTTCTTT
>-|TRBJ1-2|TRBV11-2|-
CASSEQTVPNYGYTF
TGTGCCAGCAGCGAACAGACAGTCCCTAACTATGGCTACACCTTC
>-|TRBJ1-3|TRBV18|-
CASSPLQGNTNSGNTIYF
TGTGCCAGCTCACCCTTACAGGGAAATACCAACTCTGGAAACACCATATATTTT
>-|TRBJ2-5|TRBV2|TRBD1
CASSGQGLDQYF
TGTGCCAGCAGTGGACAGGGGCTGGACCAGTACTTC
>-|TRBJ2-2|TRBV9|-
CASTPTRGLGTGELFF
TGTGCCAGCACTCCCACGCGGGGGCTCGGTACCGGGGAGCTGTTTTTT
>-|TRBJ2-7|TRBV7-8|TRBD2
CASSRTSGGLYEQYF
TGTGCCAGCAGCAGGACTAGCGGGGGGCTCTACGAGCAGTACTTC
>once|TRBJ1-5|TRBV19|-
CASSVGGNSNQPQHF
TGTGCCAGTAGCGTAGGGGGTAATAGCAATCAGCCCCAGCATTTT
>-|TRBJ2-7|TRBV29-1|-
CSVVNRPTYEQYF
TGCAGCGTTGTAAACAGGCCCACCTACGAGCAGTACTTC
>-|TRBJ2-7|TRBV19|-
CASADLPGDEQYF
TGTGCCAGCGCGGACCTACCGGGGGACGAGCAGTACTTC
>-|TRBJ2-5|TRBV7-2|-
CASSPFGQGETQYF
TGTGCCAGCAGCCCTTTTGGCCAGGGTGAGACCCAGTACTTC
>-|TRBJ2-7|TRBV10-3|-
CATLQGYEQYF
TGTGCCACGTTACAGGGCTACGAGCAGTACTTC
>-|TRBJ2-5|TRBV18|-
CASSVQQETQYF
TGTGCCAGCTCAGTACAACAAGAGACCCAGTACTTC
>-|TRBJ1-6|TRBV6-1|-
CASSRDKNSPLHF
TGTGCCAGCAGTCGGGACAAAAATTCACCCCTCCACTTT
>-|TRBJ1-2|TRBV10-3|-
CAISESLTRLGGYTF
TGTGCCATCAGTGAGTCTTTGACCCGTTTGGGCGGCTACACCTTC
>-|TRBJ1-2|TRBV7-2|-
CASSSGHPYGGYTF
TGTGCCAGCAGCTCCGGACATCCGTATGGTGGCTACACCTTC
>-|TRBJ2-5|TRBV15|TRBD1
CATSTEGTGGQETQYF
TGTGCCACCAGCACAGAAGGGACAGGGGGCCAAGAGACCCAGTACTTC
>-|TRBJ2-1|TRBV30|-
CAWSVLYNEQFF
TGTGCCTGGAGTGTACTCTACAATGAGCAGTTCTTC
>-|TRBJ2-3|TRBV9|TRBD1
CASSAHRGSTDTQYF
TGTGCCAGCAGCGCACACAGGGGAAGCACAGATACGCAGTATTTT
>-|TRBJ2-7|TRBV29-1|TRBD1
CSVEGQGLEQYF
TGCAGCGTTGAGGGACAGGGTCTCGAGCAGTACTTC
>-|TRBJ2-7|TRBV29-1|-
CSVELAYEQYF
TGCAGCGTTGAACTAGCCTACGAGCAGTACTTC
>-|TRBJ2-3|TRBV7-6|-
CATTPGTSTDTQYF
TGTGCGACTACCCCCGGTACTAGCACAGATACGCAGTATTTT
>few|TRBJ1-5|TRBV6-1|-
CASSEKSGAGNQPQHF
TGTGCCAGCAGTGAAAAATCAGGGGCCGGGAATCAGCCCCAGCATTTT
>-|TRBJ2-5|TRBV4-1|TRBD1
CTSSQFGTGQETQYF
TGCACCAGCAGCCAGTTTGGGACAGGGCAAGAGACCCAGTACTTC
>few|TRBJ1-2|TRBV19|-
CASSMPGPQGYTF
TGTGCCAGTAGTATGCCAGGGCCCCAGGGCTACACCTTC
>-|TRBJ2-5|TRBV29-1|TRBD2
CSVQGSSGRETQYF
TGCAGCGTCCAAGGGTCTAGCGGGAGAGAGACCCAGTACTTC
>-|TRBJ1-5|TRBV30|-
CAWSVGGPGQPQHF
TGTGCCTGGAGTGTAGGAGGGCCCGGACAGCCCCAGCATTTT
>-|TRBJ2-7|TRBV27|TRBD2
CASNSGLAGGPKPYEQYF
TGTGCCAGCAACTCGGGACTAGCGGGAGGGCCTAAGCCCTACGAGCAGTACTTC
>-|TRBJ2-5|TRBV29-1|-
CSVGATRMETQYF
TGCAGCGTTGGGGCTACAAGAATGGAGACCCAGTACTTC
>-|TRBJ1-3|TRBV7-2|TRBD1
CASRGQGAGNTIYF
TGTGCCAGCAGGGGACAGGGGGCTGGAAACACCATATATTTT
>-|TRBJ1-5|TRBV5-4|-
CASSLTGSSGNQPQHF
TGTGCCAGCAGCTTGACAGGGTCGTCAGGCAATCAGCCCCAGCATTTT
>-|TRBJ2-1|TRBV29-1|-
CSVRQDNEQFF
TGCAGCGTTCGACAGGATAATGAGCAGTTCTTC
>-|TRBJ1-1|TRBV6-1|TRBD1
CASSKQGSGNTAFF
TGTGCCAGCAGTAAACAGGGGTCGGGGAATACAGCTTTCTTT
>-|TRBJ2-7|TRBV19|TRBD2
CTSSSGGYEQYF
TGTACCAGTTCTAGCGGGGGCTACGAGCAGTACTTC
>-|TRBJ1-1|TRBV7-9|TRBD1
CASRSTGASNTEAFF
TGTGCCAGCAGGTCCACAGGGGCTTCGAACACTGAAGCTTTCTTT
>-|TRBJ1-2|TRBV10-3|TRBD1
CASRTGTGGGGYTF
TGTGCCAGTCGAACCGGGACAGGGGGCGGGGGCTACACCTTC
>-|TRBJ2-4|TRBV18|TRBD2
CASSPSSASGNQNIQYF
TGTGCCAGCTCACCAAGTTCCGCTAGCGGGAACCAAAACATTCAGTACTTC
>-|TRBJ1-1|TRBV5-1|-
CASSPDGQKNTEAFF
TGCGCCAGCAGCCCGGACGGACAGAAGAACACTGAAGCTTTCTTT
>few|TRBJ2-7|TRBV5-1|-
CASSLRLRTASHEQYF
TGCGCCAGCAGCTTGAGGCTTCGGACAGCATCCCACGAGCAGTACTTC